The clone carrying this T cell receptor (beta chain) was counted only a few times. Its antigen remains unknown. This specimen comes from a study of cytomegalovirus exposure and HLA in healthy donors. Amplification used 60 Vbeta primers and 13 Jbeta primers. Clones were sequenced by immunoSEQ multiplex PCR, and TCRdb holds only the in-frame ones, with some missing. This sample has about 160,000 clones, with roughly 84% found just once. Findings and limits, study-wide: Altogether, 150 to 200 TCR beta chains were recorded as cytomegalovirus-associated.

The sample consisted of PBMCs. The source is a man aged 18 to 29 in good health and CMV-seropositive.

The CDR3, as DNA: TGCGCCAGCAGCCAAGAAAGCCGGGAAGCTTTCTTT. Amino acids: CASSQESREAFF. V and J are TRBV4-1 and TRBJ1-1, with D unclear. The CDR3 runs 12 residues. From germline, CDR1 is MGHRA and CDR2 YSYEKL. With 0 bases removed from V and 8 bases from J, the gap between germline ends came to 7 bases.